This T cell receptor beta chain was observed in a study of OX40 agonist ivuxolimab in advanced cancers. As for the study in general: The dose of intravenous ivuxolimab that patients received every 2 weeks ranged from 0.01 to 10 mg/kg.

At cycle 4 day 1, cycle 7 day 1, and baseline, blood was sampled. This table comes from immunoSEQ multiplex PCR, and its TCRdb copy is limited to in-frame clones, with some not included. The repertoire holds about 76,000 clones, with 85% as singletons. Germline lookup yields CDR1 LNHDA and CDR2 SQIVND (reference sequence). The CDR3 spans 15 residues. V dropped 4 bases and J dropped 0 bases, with 10 bases sitting between them. This sequence originates from an adult with an advanced solid tumor such as melanoma, head and neck, liver or kidney cancer. V gene TRBV19 combines with J gene TRBJ2-1, with D hard to call. Sequences were derived from CD4+ or CD8+ T cells sorted from blood, sampled in a trial of the OX40 agonist ivuxolimab. This CDR3 reads CASSTADLSYNEQFF. CDR3 coding DNA: TGTGCCAGTAGTACGGCGGACCTCTCCTACAATGAGCAGTTCTTC.